Listed here is a single T cell receptor (beta chain). Its cognate antigen is unknown. The data were taken from a study of cytomegalovirus exposure and HLA in healthy donors. Study-wide results and caveats: It was reported that TCR beta sequences correctly inferred the HLA-A and HLA-B alleles for most subjects. Likely technical artifact: a cluster of highly shared sequence variants. A later analysis linked a missense DCLRE1C variant to TCR beta V- and J-gene trimming. 164 TCR beta chains were listed as cytomegalovirus-associated.

The CDR3 has 15 residues. V was shortened by 1 base and J by 2 bases, with 12 bases between the two germline ends. Germline lookup yields CDR1 SNHLY and CDR2 FYNNEI. The study ran its PCR with 60 Vbeta and 13 Jbeta primers. Only in-frame clones appear in the TCRdb table, and some are missing; sequencing was by immunoSEQ multiplex PCR. The sample includes around 150,000 clones, over 65% of them seen just once. Input material: PBMCs. This chain joins TRBV2 and TRBJ2-7, with D maybe TRBD2 (7 bases). This TCR came from a woman aged 40 to 50 in good health and CMV-seronegative. In nucleotides, the CDR3 is TGTGCCAGCAGTGAAGAAGGGCGGGGGCCCTACGAGCAGTACTTC. This sequence encodes CASSEEGRGPYEQYF.